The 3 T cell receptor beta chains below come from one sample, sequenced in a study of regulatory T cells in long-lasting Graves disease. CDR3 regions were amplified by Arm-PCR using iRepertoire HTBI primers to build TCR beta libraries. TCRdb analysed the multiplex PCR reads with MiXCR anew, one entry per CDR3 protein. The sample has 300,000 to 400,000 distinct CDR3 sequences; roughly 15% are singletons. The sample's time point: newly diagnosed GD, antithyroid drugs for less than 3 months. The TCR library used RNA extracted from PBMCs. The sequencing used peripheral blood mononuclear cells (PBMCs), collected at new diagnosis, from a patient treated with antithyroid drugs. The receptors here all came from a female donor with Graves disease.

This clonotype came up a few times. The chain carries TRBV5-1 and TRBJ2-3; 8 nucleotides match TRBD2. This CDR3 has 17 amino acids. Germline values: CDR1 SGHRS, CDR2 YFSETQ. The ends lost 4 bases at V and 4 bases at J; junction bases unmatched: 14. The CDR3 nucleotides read TGCGCCAGCAGCCCCCGCTTCCGGACGGGAGGGTCAGATACGCAGTATTTT. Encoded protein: CASSPRFRTGGSDTQYF.

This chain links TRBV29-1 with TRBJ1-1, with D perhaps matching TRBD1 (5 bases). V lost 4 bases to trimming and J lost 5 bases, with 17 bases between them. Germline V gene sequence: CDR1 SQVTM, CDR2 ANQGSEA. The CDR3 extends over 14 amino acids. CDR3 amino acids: CSVVRVGHGTEAFF. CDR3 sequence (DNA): TGCAGCGTTGTAAGGGTGGGGCATGGAACTGAAGCTTTCTTT.

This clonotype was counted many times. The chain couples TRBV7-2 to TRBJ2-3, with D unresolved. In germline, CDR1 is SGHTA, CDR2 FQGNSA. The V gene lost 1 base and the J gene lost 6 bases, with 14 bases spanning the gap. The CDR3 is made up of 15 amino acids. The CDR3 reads CASSLDGDSDDTQYF. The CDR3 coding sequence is TGTGCCAGCAGCTTAGACGGTGACTCAGATGATACGCAGTATTTT.